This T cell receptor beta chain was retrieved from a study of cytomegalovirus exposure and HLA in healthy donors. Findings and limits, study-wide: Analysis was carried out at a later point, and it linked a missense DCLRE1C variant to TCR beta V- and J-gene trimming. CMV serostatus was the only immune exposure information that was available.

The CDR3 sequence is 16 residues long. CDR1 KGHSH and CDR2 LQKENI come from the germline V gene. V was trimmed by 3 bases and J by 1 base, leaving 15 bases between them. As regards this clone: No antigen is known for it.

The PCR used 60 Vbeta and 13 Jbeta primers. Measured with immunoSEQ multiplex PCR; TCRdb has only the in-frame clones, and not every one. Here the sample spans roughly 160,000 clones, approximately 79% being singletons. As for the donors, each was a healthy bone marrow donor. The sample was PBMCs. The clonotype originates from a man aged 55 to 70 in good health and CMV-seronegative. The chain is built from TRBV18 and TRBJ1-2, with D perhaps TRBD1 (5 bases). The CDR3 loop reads CASSPTQTVLNYGYTF. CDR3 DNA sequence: TGTGCCAGCTCACCCACTCAGACAGTACTTAACTATGGCTACACCTTC.